The clone carrying this TCR beta chain was counted at least ten times. V lost 0 bases to trimming and J lost 8 bases, with 13 bases between them. In germline, CDR1 is DFQATT, CDR2 SNEGSKA (reference sequence). This CDR3 contains 14 residues. Time point of the sample: sample taken at primary tumor resection. Researchers sequenced whole RNA taken from tumor, nontumor lung or frozen PBMC without sorting. Each CDR3 protein gets one entry after TCRdb re-called the 5' RACE reads with MiXCR. Of some 50,000 distinct CDR3 sequences in the sample, roughly 7.2% were seen once. This sample was taken from a study of spatial heterogeneity in lung cancer.

This TCR was sampled from a female donor with early-stage non-small cell lung cancer. The material sequenced was PBMCs, taken at surgery. The V and J genes are TRBV20-1 and TRBJ1-4, with D maybe TRBD1 (5 bases). The CDR3 here is CSARDGGVKEKLFF. In DNA form, the CDR3 reads TGCAGTGCTAGAGACGGAGGGGTTAAGGAAAAACTGTTTTTT.